The entry below gives a single T cell receptor (beta chain) sequence along with its context. Antigen unknown. Sample-barcoded 5' priming and a J-beta primer mix drove a second PCR of roughly 7 to 11 cycles. Every single cDNA molecule received a tag from a template-switch adaptor with 12 random nucleotides. TCRdb ran MiXCR on the 5' RACE reads and lists one entry per CDR3 protein. The data contain over a million distinct CDR3 sequences, approximately 25% of them singletons. Trimming removed 2 bases from V and 5 bases from J; junction bases left unmatched: 4. CDR3 length: 15 amino acids. Germline V gene data show CDR1 as MDHEN and CDR2 as SYDVKM. The sample comes from a study of blood T cells in healthy people across ages. Study-level points and caveats: Whereas aged donors had fewer naive CD4+ cells, long-lived donors had more of them and higher diversity.

This sample also belongs to another study, concerning T cells of mothers and their children.

This receptor was taken from a girl aged 2 to 9 in good health. The J gene is TRBJ2-5, the V gene TRBV28, with 11 positions matching TRBD2. The sequenced sample was blood. CDR3 region: CASSLPSGRTETQYF. CDR3 sequence (DNA): TGTGCCAGCAGTTTACCTAGCGGGAGGACTGAGACCCAGTACTTC. Variable domain in full (rest from reference TRBV28 and TRBJ2-5): DVKVTQSSRYLVKRTGEKVFLECVQDMDHENMFWYRQDPGLGLRLIYFSYDVKMKEKGDIPEGYSVSREKKERFSLILESASTNQTSMYLCASSLPSGRTETQYFGPGTRLLVL.